This T cell receptor beta chain was identified during a study of radiotherapy plus CTLA-4 blockade in lung cancer (dated by TCRdb to 2016 to 2018). Turning to the overall study: Objective responses occurred in roughly 19% of enrolled patients, and less than 35% achieved disease control.

The study evaluated CTLA-4 blockade (ipilimumab) given together with focal radiation therapy in patients who had chemo-refractory metastatic non-small-cell lung cancer. From a lookup of the germline V gene, CDR1 and CDR2 are SGHRS and YFSETQ. V is cut by 1 base and J by 2 bases, and the space between the germline ends is 10 bases. The CDR3 covers 14 residues, taking in both the cysteine and the phenylalanine. CDR3 DNA only is kept here, 42 bases in frame from base 1. This clone was seen more than once but under ten times. It lacks a known antigen. The record has no base qualities; no much larger clone is one base away. Libraries were built with the immunoSEQ multiplex PCR assay. TCRdb took over this immuneACCESS table, retaining in-frame rearrangements with V and J assigned. Such tables are incomplete; in checked studies, under half of the missing clones stem from an unresolved V gene, and the remainder is unexplained. Recorded for this sample are tens of thousands of clones; approximately 72% of them occurred a single time. About 11% of the sample is held by the ten biggest clonotypes.

Broader findings and caveats from the paper: The strongest predictors of response, as reported, were early dynamic changes in blood T cell clones along with a rise in serum interferon-beta after radiation. After treatment with radiotherapy and ipilimumab, TCR clones that originated in tumors expanded in peripheral blood.

In this chain, TRBV5-1 is recombined with TRBJ2-7; TRBD1 is a weak D gene call, 5 bases matching. This TCR was sampled from a human donor with non-small cell lung cancer who had stable disease on radiotherapy plus ipilimumab. The source was peripheral blood, collected from a patient treated with radiotherapy plus ipilimumab. CDR3 sequence: CASSLQGGAYEQYF. Here is the DNA: TGCGCCAGCAGCTTGCAGGGTGGAGCCTACGAGCAGTACTTC.